A selection of T cell receptor beta chains follows, all from one sample in a study of cytomegalovirus exposure and HLA in healthy donors. Here immunoSEQ multiplex PCR was the method, and the copy in TCRdb shows in-frame clones only, minus some. The data hold 110,000 or so clones, with around 77% observed a single time. The sequenced sample was PBMCs. The receptors come from a woman in her 30s in good health and CMV-seropositive. CDR3s include the opening cysteine and the closing phenylalanine or tryptophan. D genes are given only for firm matches. Expanded clones get a size class; other rows say once, few or many, or leave the size out.

D	size	J	V	DNA	CDR3
.	.	TRBJ1-2	TRBV6-6	TGTGCCAGCAGTTACGACAGAGGTTACACCTTC	CASSYDRGYTF
TRBD1	once	TRBJ1-1	TRBV10-3	TGTGCCATCAGGGCGGGGACAGGGACGGTTGAAGCTTTCTTT	CAIRAGTGTVEAFF
.	.	TRBJ1-4	TRBV6-5	TGTGCCAGCAGTTTCGGGGGACGGGTGAATGAAAAACTGTTTTTT	CASSFGGRVNEKLFF
TRBD2	.	TRBJ2-5	TRBV6-5	TGTGCCAGCAGCCTCCTAGGGAGGGACGGAGAGACCCAGTACTTC	CASSLLGRDGETQYF
.	.	TRBJ1-2	TRBV19	TGTGCCAGTAGTATTAGCGGGCGGGGCCCCTATGGCTACACCTTC	CASSISGRGPYGYTF
TRBD2	.	TRBJ2-1	TRBV5-1	TGCGCCAGCAGTGTACTAGCGGGAGTTTCGTACAATGAGCAGTTCTTC	CASSVLAGVSYNEQFF
.	.	TRBJ2-7	TRBV7-9	TGTGCCTATACGCAGGGGCCCGACCTATGGTACTTC	CAYTQGPDLWYF
TRBD1	.	TRBJ1-3	TRBV15	TGTGCCACCAGCAGAGGAGGGACAGTCTCTGGAAACACCATATATTTT	CATSRGGTVSGNTIYF
.	.	TRBJ2-5	TRBV5-1	TGCGCCAGCAGCTCGGGGGAGACCCAGTACTTC	CASSSGETQYF
.	.	TRBJ2-1	TRBV30	TGTGCCTGGAGTCAGGACAGAGAATTCAATGAGCAGTTCTTC	CAWSQDREFNEQFF
TRBD2	.	TRBJ2-3	TRBV27	TGTGCCAGCAGTTTATCTGCGGGAGGCACAGATACGCAGTATTTT	CASSLSAGGTDTQYF
TRBD2	.	TRBJ2-1	TRBV7-9	TGTGCCAGCAGCTTACCGGCGGGGGAAAACAATGAGCAGTTCTTC	CASSLPAGENNEQFF
.	.	TRBJ2-7	TRBV5-4	TGTGCCAGCAGCCTCCCTCACTTGGGCGAGCAGTACTTC	CASSLPHLGEQYF
TRBD2	.	TRBJ2-2	TRBV27	TGTGCCAGCAGCCTTTTTAGCGGGATCCGACCCGGGGAGCTGTTTTTT	CASSLFSGIRPGELFF
.	few	TRBJ1-4	TRBV5-1	TGCGCCAGCAGCTTGGACACAGGGAATAATGAAAAACTGTTTTTT	CASSLDTGNNEKLFF
.	.	TRBJ1-1	TRBV27	TGTGCCAGCAGTTTATTTCCCCTATCCGTCCCAGCTTTCTTT	CASSLFPLSVPAFF
TRBD1	.	TRBJ2-2	TRBV5-1	TGCGCCAGCAGCTTAGGGCAGGGGGCCGGGGAGCTGTTTTTT	CASSLGQGAGELFF
TRBD1	.	TRBJ2-4	TRBV7-9	TGTGCCAGCAGCGACTCGGACAGGTCGGGGTACTTC	CASSDSDRSGYF
.	.	TRBJ1-2	TRBV21-1	TGTGCCAGCAGTAAGCGGACAGTCTATGGCTACACCTTC	CASSKRTVYGYTF
TRBD2	.	TRBJ2-1	TRBV7-2	TGTGCCAGCAGCTTAGGTCCTAGCGGGTCATACAATGAGCAGTTCTTC	CASSLGPSGSYNEQFF
.	.	TRBJ1-3	TRBV18	TGTGCCAGCTCACCCGACATATTCTCTGGAAACACCATATATTTT	CASSPDIFSGNTIYF
.	.	TRBJ1-1	TRBV4-2	TGTGCCAGCAGCCAAGATGGGGCCGGGAACACTGAAGCTTTCTTT	CASSQDGAGNTEAFF
TRBD2	few	TRBJ2-2	TRBV10-3	TGTGCCATCAGTGTAGCGGGCGGGGAGCTGTTTTTT	CAISVAGGELFF
.	.	TRBJ2-2	TRBV6-5	TGTGCCAGCAGTTACGTGCAGGGTGGCGGGGAGCTGTTTTTT	CASSYVQGGGELFF
TRBD1	few	TRBJ2-3	TRBV9	TGTGCCAGCAGTATAGACAGGGGAGGAGGAGATACGCAGTATTTT	CASSIDRGGGDTQYF
TRBD1	.	TRBJ2-2	TRBV27	TGTGCCAGCACGACAGGGGCGGGCACCGGGGAGCTGTTTTTT	CASTTGAGTGELFF
TRBD1	.	TRBJ1-4	TRBV5-1	TGCGCCAGCAGCCCGCAGGGGGCGGAGGAAAAACTGTTTTTT	CASSPQGAEEKLFF
.	.	TRBJ1-1	TRBV19	TGTGCCAGTAGTACATTGGCACAAATGAACACTGAAGCTTTCTTT	CASSTLAQMNTEAFF
TRBD2	.	TRBJ2-1	TRBV29-1	TGCAGTCTGGGGGGGGTGGATGAGCAGTTCTTC	CSLGGVDEQFF
TRBD1	.	TRBJ1-6	TRBV7-9	TGTGCCAGCAGCTTACTACAGGGGTGGCCCCTCCACTTT	CASSLLQGWPLHF
TRBD1	few	TRBJ1-1	TRBV6-5	TGTGCCAGCAGCCAAGGGGGCCTGAACACTGAAGCTTTCTTT	CASSQGGLNTEAFF
.	.	TRBJ2-5	TRBV19	TGTGCCAGTAGCCCAAACCGAGGAGAGACCCAGTACTTC	CASSPNRGETQYF
TRBD2	once	TRBJ2-3	TRBV4-1	TGCGCCAGCAGCCAGACCTGGACTAGCGGGGGGACACGCACAGATACGCAGTATTTT	CASSQTWTSGGTRTDTQYF
TRBD2	few	TRBJ2-3	TRBV5-1	TGCGCCAGCAGCTCCGGACTAGCGGGGGGAACAGATACGCAGTATTTT	CASSSGLAGGTDTQYF
TRBD2	few	TRBJ2-1	TRBV6-5	TGTGCCAGCAGTTACAGTGGGGGCGGTAGCGGGATTGAGTTCTTC	CASSYSGGGSGIEFF
.	.	TRBJ1-1	TRBV2	TGTGCCAGCAGCAGGGACACTGAAGCTTTCTTT	CASSRDTEAFF
.	few	TRBJ1-3	TRBV7-9	TGTGCCAGCAGCTCAACAGAGAGGGTCGGAAACACCATATATTTT	CASSSTERVGNTIYF
.	.	TRBJ2-1	TRBV5-1	TGCGCCAGCAGCTGGGGGGCGGGAGAGGAGCAGTTCTTC	CASSWGAGEEQFF
TRBD2	.	TRBJ2-5	TRBV7-8	TGTGCCAGCAGTCCTTACGGGGGGGAGACCCAGTACTTC	CASSPYGGETQYF
.	.	TRBJ2-1	TRBV6-5	TGTGCCAGCAGACCCGGTGACAGATTAAAGCAGTTCTTC	CASRPGDRLKQFF
TRBD1	.	TRBJ1-2	TRBV7-3	TGTGCCAGCAGCTTAGGGACAGGGGACTATGGCTACACCTTC	CASSLGTGDYGYTF
.	.	TRBJ2-7	TRBV25-1	TGTGCCAGCAGTATTCAGGGAGGTTACGAGCAGTACTTC	CASSIQGGYEQYF
.	.	TRBJ2-1	TRBV5-1	TGCGCCAGCAGCGCGGACAGCCTAAATGAGCAGTTCTTC	CASSADSLNEQFF
.	few	TRBJ1-2	TRBV29-1	TGCAGCGTTGAAGAGCCAGGGGAAATTGATGGCTACACCTTC	CSVEEPGEIDGYTF